One sample yielded the 30 T cell receptor beta chains listed below, sequenced in a study of CD4 and CD8 cells across lung adenocarcinoma regions. TCRdb reanalysed the PCR reads using MiXCR and keeps one entry per CDR3 protein. This sample has approximately 10,000 distinct CDR3 sequences, with about 59% found just once. Sequencing was carried out using CD8+ T cells from the margin of a lung tumor. The receptors stem from a male donor with lung adenocarcinoma. The CD4 and CD8 labels of this study may be unreliable.

By frequency in the sample, this clonotype is large (0.1 to 1%). This rearrangement joins TRBV27 to TRBJ2-1; D not certain. This CDR3 is built from 15 residues. Germline-derived CDR1 and CDR2 are MNHEY and SMNVEV (reference sequence). V lost 3 bases and J lost 3, with 12 bases in between. CDR3 coding DNA: TGTGCCAGCAGTTTGAGTCTACCCAACTACAATGAGCAGTTCTTC. Its protein product is CASSLSLPNYNEQFF.

This clonotype was found many times. This rearrangement joins TRBV4-1 to TRBJ2-3, with 9 bases that match TRBD2. This CDR3 is 18 amino acids long. Germline CDR1 reads MGHRA; CDR2 reads YSYEKL. V was pared by 2 bases and J by 7 bases, with 16 bases of the junction left unmatched. The CDR3 bases are TGCGCCAGCAGCCAACAGGACAATCTAGCGGGAAGACGCAATACGCAGTATTTT. It translates to CASSQQDNLAGRRNTQYF.

The chain uses TRBV9 and TRBJ2-3, with D unresolved. The V gene lost 1 base and the J gene lost 6 bases, with 12 bases spanning the gap. Germline CDR1 and CDR2: SGDLS and YYNGEE. This CDR3 spans 14 amino acids. Written as DNA, the CDR3 is TGTGCCAGCAGCGTAAGTTTTAGTTTGGATACGCAGTATTTT. It translates to CASSVSFSLDTQYF.

A word on this clonotype: Relative to the germline gene, one junction end is altered; a read error may explain this. The CDR3 region is CASSVSRRRAQNTQYF. CDR3 coding DNA: TGTGCCAGCAGCGTCTCGCGGCGGCGAGCCCAAAACACGCAGTACTTT. The chain carries TRBV6-1 and TRBJ2-1, with D unclear. Germline V gives CDR1 MNHNS, CDR2 SASEGT. The CDR3 spans 16 residues.

The chain is built from TRBV12-3 or TRBV12-4 and TRBJ2-1; 9 positions match TRBD1. The J call may be in error: the DNA end matches TRBJ2-5 better. The CDR3 consists of 16 residues. The CDR3 protein is CASSLRPGQGMGPQYF. In DNA, the CDR3 is TGTGCCAGCAGTCTTCGACCGGGACAGGGTATGGGGCCCCAGTACTTC.

The genes are TRBV7-2 and TRBJ2-1; 7 bases match TRBD1. V was pared by 3 bases and J by 5 bases, with 4 bases of the junction left unmatched. CDR3 length equals 14 residues. CDR1 is SGHTA, CDR2 FQGNSA, per germline. CDR3 residues: CASSFRTGDNEQFF. The CDR3 DNA reads TGTGCCAGCAGCTTTCGTACAGGGGACAATGAGCAGTTCTTC. The entire variable domain, with the rest obtained from reference TRBV7-2 and TRBJ2-1, is as follows: GAGVSQSPSNKVTEKGKDVELRCDPISGHTALYWYRQSLGQGLEFLIYFQGNSAPDKSGLPSDRFSAERTGGSVSTLTIQRTQQEDSAVYLCASSFRTGDNEQFFGPGTRLTVL.

As regards this clonotype: The junction does not match germline at one end; this may be a read error. This chain connects TRBV7-2 to TRBJ2-1, with 10 nucleotides matching TRBD2. The germline V gene encodes CDR1 SGHTA and CDR2 FQGNSA. CDR3 size: 16 residues. CDR3 sequence: CASSLGRLAGYNEQLF. The CDR3 bases are TGTGCCAGCAGCTTAGGTAGACTAGCGGGCTACAATGAGCAGCTCTTC. The entire variable domain, with the rest obtained from reference TRBV7-2 and TRBJ2-1, is as follows: GAGVSQSPSNKVTEKGKDVELRCDPISGHTALYWYRQSLGQGLEFLIYFQGNSAPDKSGLPSDRFSAERTGGSVSTLTIQRTQQEDSAVYLCASSLGRLAGYNEQLFGPGTRLTVL.

The genes are TRBV6-1 and TRBJ2-7; the D is unclear. This CDR3 is 13 amino acids long. In germline, CDR1 is MNHNS, CDR2 SASEGT. Between the trimmed V and J ends, which lost 2 bases and 5 bases, there was a span of 10 bases. For the CDR3, the DNA is TGTGCCAGCAGTGAAATTCGGAAGGACGAGCAGTACTTC. Its protein is CASSEIRKDEQYF.

This rearrangement joins TRBV14 to TRBJ2-7; D is uncertain. The V end lost 4 bases, the J end lost 1 base, and 2 bases lay between the germline ends. CDR3 length: 11 amino acids. Germline CDR1 is SGHDN and CDR2 is FVKESK. Written as DNA, the CDR3 is TGTGCCAGCAGCCGATCCTACGAGCAGTACTTC. This gives the protein CASSRSYEQYF.

This chain joins TRBV6-1 and TRBJ2-3; the D is unclear. With 10 bases removed from V and 3 bases from J, the gap between germline ends came to 14 bases. This CDR3 contains 13 residues. CDR1 and CDR2 from the germline V gene are MNHNS and SASEGT. CDR3 sequence: CATERDPTDTQYF. The CDR3 DNA reads TGTGCCACCGAGCGTGACCCGACAGATACGCAGTATTTT.

The gene calls are TRBV10-2 and TRBJ2-5; the D is unclear. This CDR3 has 14 amino acids. Germline V gene lookup returns CDR1 WSHSY and CDR2 SAAADI. V shed 2 bases and J shed 5 bases, with 12 bases lying between them. CDR3 sequence: CASSEVGQRETQYF. CDR3 DNA sequence: TGCGCCAGCAGTGAGGTCGGGCAACGCGAGACCCAGTACTTC.

The V gene is TRBV6-5, the J gene TRBJ2-1, with 8 bases fitting TRBD2. The J segment lost 3 bases and the V segment lost 4 bases, leaving 2 bases of the junction unmatched. The CDR3 spans 14 residues. Germline assignment: CDR1 MNHEY and CDR2 SVGAGI. The CDR3 region is CASSSLAGYNEQFF. The CDR3 DNA is TGTGCCAGCAGTTCGCTAGCGGGCTACAATGAGCAGTTCTTC.

This rearrangement joins TRBV6-5 to TRBJ2-3; TRBD1 might be the D (6 bases). The length of the CDR3 is 13 residues. Germline CDR1 reads MNHEY; CDR2 reads SVGAGI. V lost 2 bases to trimming and J lost 12 bases, with 15 bases between them. The CDR3 bases are TGTGCCAGCAGTTACAGGGACACAGAGACCCAGTATTTT. Translating gives CASSYRDTETQYF.

The CDR3 DNA reads as TGTGCCAGCAGTGAATCCATATCTACAGATACGCAGTATTTT. This encodes CASSESISTDTQYF. The chain is built from TRBV6-1 and TRBJ2-3; D is undetermined. The V and J ends lost 2 bases and 3 bases respectively, with 9 bases between them. This CDR3 contains 14 residues. Germline CDR1 and CDR2: MNHNS and SASEGT.

This clonotype was seen more than once but under ten times. The chain is built from TRBV6-5 and TRBJ2-1; 8 bases are a match to TRBD1. The CDR3 is made up of 16 amino acids. Germline CDR1 is MNHEY and CDR2 is SVGAGI. Losses at the gene ends were 5 bases for V and 2 bases for J; bases not matched to a gene: 8. The CDR3 sequence: CASSNIGQGAYNEQFF. CDR3 coding DNA: TGTGCCAGCAGTAACATTGGACAGGGAGCCTACAATGAGCAGTTCTTC.

This chain uses TRBV7-9 with TRBJ2-3, with 7 bases matching TRBD2. Germline assignment: CDR1 SEHNR and CDR2 FQNEAQ (reference sequence). The CDR3 length is 15 residues. After removal of 1 base from V and 5 bases from J, the junction contained 6 bases not matched to a gene. DNA of the CDR3: TGTGCCAGCAGCTTAGTTCCGGGGGGTTTAGATACGCAGTATTTT. Translating gives CASSLVPGGLDTQYF.

The chain employs TRBV27 and TRBJ2-1; 7 bases are a match to TRBD1. The CDR3 has 13 residues. Unmatched junction bases numbered 3, after V lost 6 bases and J lost 4 bases. Germline V CDR1 and CDR2: MNHEY, SMNVEV (reference sequence). The CDR3 nucleotides are TGTGCCAGCAGGGGACAGAATTACAATGAGCAGTTCTTC. This codes for CASRGQNYNEQFF.

Details on this clonotype: One base away lies a much larger clone, so this may be a sequencing read error. The chain employs TRBV6-1 and TRBJ2-1; 11 bases fit TRBD2. Germline lookup yields CDR1 MNHNS and CDR2 SASEGT. V lost 7 bases to trimming and J lost 8 bases; unmatched junction nucleotides: 10. CDR3 length: 15 amino acids. CDR3 loop: CASNIKTSGNDEQFF. For the CDR3, the DNA is TGTGCCAGCAACATAAAGACTAGCGGGAACGATGAGCAGTTCTTC.

This chain links TRBV6-1 with TRBJ2-1, with D perhaps matching TRBD2 (5 bases). The end of the DNA aligns better with TRBJ2-5, so the J call may be wrong. Germline CDR1 is MNHNS and CDR2 is SASEGT. This CDR3 has 13 amino acids. The CDR3 sequence: CASIRAAQETQYF. DNA for the CDR3: TGTGCCAGCATAAGAGCGGCTCAAGAGACCCAGTACTTC.

In this sample, this clonotype turned up a few times. This chain connects TRBV6-1 to TRBJ1-1, with 7 bases identical to TRBD1. With V trimmed by 7 bases and J by 5 bases, 10 bases remained unmatched. CDR1 and CDR2 (germline): MNHNS, SASEGT. The CDR3 contains 14 residues. Written as DNA, the CDR3 is TGTGCCAGCACTCCAGGGGGGGCGAAGACTGAAGCTTTCTTT. It codes for CASTPGGAKTEAFF.

This clonotype was counted a few times. This chain links TRBV7-2 with TRBJ2-4, with D perhaps matching TRBD1 (5 bases). The CDR3 runs to 15 residues. Trimming cost V 2 bases and J 7 bases, with 15 bases left between them. Germline CDR1 SGHTA, CDR2 FQGNSA. The CDR3: CASSLLARVSNIQYF. Here the CDR3 DNA reads TGTGCCAGCAGCTTATTAGCCAGGGTGAGCAACATTCAGTACTTC.

J is TRBJ2-5 and V is TRBV27; either TRBD1 or TRBD2 may fit D (6 bases each). V was trimmed by 8 bases and J by 1 base, leaving 17 bases between them. Germline-derived CDR1 and CDR2 are MNHEY and SMNVEV (reference sequence). The CDR3 consists of 15 residues. CDR3 DNA: TGTGCCAGCGGGCTGGGGGGCCGTGCCCAAGAGACCCAGTACTTC. It specifies CASGLGGRAQETQYF.

This clonotype has only one observation. V usage is TRBV6-2 or TRBV6-3 and J usage is TRBJ2-5; possibly TRBD2 for D (6 bases). The J call could be wrong; TRBJ2-7 is a better fit for the DNA end. Germline V lookup: CDR1 MNHEY, CDR2 SVGEGT. The CDR3 length is 13 residues. CDR3 region: CASKGRSLYEQYF. CDR3 DNA: TGTGCCAGCAAAGGGAGGTCCCTCTACGAGCAGTACTTC.

This clonotype was observed a few times. The gene calls are TRBV14 and TRBJ2-5, with 7 bases lining up with TRBD2. Losses at the gene ends were 0 bases for V and 11 bases for J; bases not matched to a gene: 12. The CDR3 has 15 residues. CDR1 and CDR2 from the germline V gene are SGHDN and FVKESK. CDR3 sequence (DNA): TGTGCCAGCAGCCAAGATTGGGGATTGGGAGGGGAGCAGTACTTC. Its translation: CASSQDWGLGGEQYF. The full variable domain, with the rest looked up from reference TRBV14 and TRBJ2-5, is EAGVTQFPSHSVIEKGQTVTLRCDPISGHDNLYWYRRVMGKEIKFLLHFVKESKQDESGMPNNRFLAERTGGTYSTLKVQPAELEDSGVYFCASSQDWGLGGEQYFGPGTRLLVL.

The V call is TRBV7-2, the J call TRBJ2-2, with D hard to call. Trimming removed 3 bases from V and 6 bases from J, with 11 bases in between. Per germline, CDR1 SGHTA and CDR2 FQGNSA. The CDR3 sequence is 14 residues long. The CDR3 DNA sequence: TGTGCCAGCAGCTTTGAGAGTGTGTCCGGGGAGCTGTTTTTT. This gives the protein CASSFESVSGELFF.

The chain has TRBV4-2 and TRBJ2-2, with 8 bases matching TRBD2. The V gene's germline CDR1 is LGHNA and CDR2 YNFKEQ. Trimming at V came to 2 bases and at J to 7 bases, leaving 0 bases not matched to a gene. CDR3 length: 13 residues. The CDR3 reads CASSQLAGGELFF. CDR3 bases: TGTGCCAGCAGCCAACTAGCGGGCGGGGAGCTGTTTTTT.

This clonotype was seen more than once but under ten times. This rearrangement joins TRBV10-2 to TRBJ2-7; D gene ambiguous. The CDR3 is 13 amino acids. CDR1 and CDR2 (germline): WSHSY, SAAADI. Between the trimmed V and J ends, which lost 3 bases and 7 bases, there was a span of 13 bases. The CDR3 coding sequence is TGCGCCAGCAGTGACCCGGGTGCGAAGGAGCAGTACTTC. It is translated as CASSDPGAKEQYF.

This clonotype was observed a few times. This chain links TRBV27 with TRBJ2-1; TRBD2 aligns across 15 bases. Judging by the DNA end, TRBJ2-7 fits better; the J call may be wrong. The CDR3 spans 15 residues. Looked up from germline, CDR1 is MNHEY and CDR2 is SMNVEV (reference sequence). This CDR3 is CASSPGTSGRFEQYF. For the CDR3, the DNA is TGTGCCAGCAGTCCCGGGACTAGCGGGAGGTTTGAGCAGTACTTC.

This clonotype was detected ten times or more. The gene calls are TRBV6-5 and TRBJ1-6; D not resolved. The length of the CDR3 is 18 residues. The V end lost 0 bases, the J end lost 0 bases, and 12 bases lay between the germline ends. CDR1 is MNHEY and CDR2 is SVGAGI in the germline V gene. This chain's CDR3 is CASSYSTGISSYNSPLHF. In nucleotides, the CDR3 is TGTGCCAGCAGTTACTCGACGGGCATTAGCTCCTATAATTCACCCCTCCACTTT.

The rearrangement links TRBV7-2 to TRBJ2-6, with D unclear. The J call is doubtful: the DNA matches TRBJ2-7 better. Germline V gene lookup returns CDR1 SGHTA and CDR2 FQGNSA. The CDR3 is 14 amino acids. CDR3 sequence: CASSSYLRTYEQYF. The CDR3 DNA reads as TGTGCCAGCAGCAGCTATCTGAGAACCTACGAGCAGTACTTC.